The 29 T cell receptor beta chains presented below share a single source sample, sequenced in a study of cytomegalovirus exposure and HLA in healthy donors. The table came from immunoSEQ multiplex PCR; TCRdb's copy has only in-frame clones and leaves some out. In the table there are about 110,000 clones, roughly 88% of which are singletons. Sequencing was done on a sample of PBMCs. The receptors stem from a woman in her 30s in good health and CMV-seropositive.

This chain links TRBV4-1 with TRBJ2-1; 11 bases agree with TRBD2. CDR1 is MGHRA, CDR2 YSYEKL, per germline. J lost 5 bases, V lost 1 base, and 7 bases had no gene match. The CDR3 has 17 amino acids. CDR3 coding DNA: TGCGCCAGCAGCCAAGGCTCTAGCGGGGGGCTCAACAATGAGCAGTTCTTC. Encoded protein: CASSQGSSGGLNNEQFF.

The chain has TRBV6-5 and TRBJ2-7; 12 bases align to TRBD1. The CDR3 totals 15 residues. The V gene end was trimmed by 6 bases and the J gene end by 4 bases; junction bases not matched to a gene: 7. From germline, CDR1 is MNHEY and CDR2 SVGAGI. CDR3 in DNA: TGTGCCAGCAGCCGGGGGACAGGGGGCGCGTACGAGCAGTACTTC. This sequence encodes CASSRGTGGAYEQYF.

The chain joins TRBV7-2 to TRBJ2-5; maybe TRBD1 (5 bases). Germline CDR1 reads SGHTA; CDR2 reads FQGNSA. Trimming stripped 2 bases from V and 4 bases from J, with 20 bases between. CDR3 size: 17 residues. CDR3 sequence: CASSLKGPRPWLETQYF. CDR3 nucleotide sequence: TGTGCCAGCAGCTTAAAGGGGCCGCGTCCCTGGTTAGAGACCCAGTACTTC. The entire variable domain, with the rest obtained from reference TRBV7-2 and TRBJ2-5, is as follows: GAGVSQSPSNKVTEKGKDVELRCDPISGHTALYWYRQSLGQGLEFLIYFQGNSAPDKSGLPSDRFSAERTGGSVSTLTIQRTQQEDSAVYLCASSLKGPRPWLETQYFGPGTRLLVL.

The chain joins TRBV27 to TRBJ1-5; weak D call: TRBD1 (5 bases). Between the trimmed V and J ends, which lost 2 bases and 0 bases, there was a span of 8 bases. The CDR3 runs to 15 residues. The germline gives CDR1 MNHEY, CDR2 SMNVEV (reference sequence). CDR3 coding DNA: TGTGCCAGCAGTTTACAGGGTTATAGCAATCAGCCCCAGCATTTT. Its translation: CASSLQGYSNQPQHF.

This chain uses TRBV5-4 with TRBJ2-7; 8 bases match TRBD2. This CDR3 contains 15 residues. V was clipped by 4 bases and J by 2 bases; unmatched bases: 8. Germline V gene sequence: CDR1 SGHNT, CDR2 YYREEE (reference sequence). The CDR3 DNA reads TGTGCCAGCAGCCTCCGGCTAGCGGGCACCTACGAGCAGTACTTC. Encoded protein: CASSLRLAGTYEQYF.

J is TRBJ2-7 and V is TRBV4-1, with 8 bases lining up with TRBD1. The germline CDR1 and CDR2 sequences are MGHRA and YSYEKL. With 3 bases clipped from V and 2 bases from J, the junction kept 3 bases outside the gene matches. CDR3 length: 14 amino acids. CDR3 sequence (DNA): TGCGCCAGCAGCCATCAACAGGGGGCCTACGAGCAGTACTTC. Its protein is CASSHQQGAYEQYF.

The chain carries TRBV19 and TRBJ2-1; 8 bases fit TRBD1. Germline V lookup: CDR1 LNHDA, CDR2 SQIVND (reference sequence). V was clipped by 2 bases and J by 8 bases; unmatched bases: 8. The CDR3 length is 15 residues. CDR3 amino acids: CASSISGQGMDEQFF. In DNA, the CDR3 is TGTGCCAGTAGTATAAGCGGACAGGGAATGGATGAGCAGTTCTTC.

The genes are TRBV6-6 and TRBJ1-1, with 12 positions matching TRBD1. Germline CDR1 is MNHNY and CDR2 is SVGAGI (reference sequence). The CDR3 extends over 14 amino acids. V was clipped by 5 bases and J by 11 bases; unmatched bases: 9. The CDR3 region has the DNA TGTGCCAGCAGTAACCGGGGACAGGGGGCCGGGGCTTTCTTT. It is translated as CASSNRGQGAGAFF.

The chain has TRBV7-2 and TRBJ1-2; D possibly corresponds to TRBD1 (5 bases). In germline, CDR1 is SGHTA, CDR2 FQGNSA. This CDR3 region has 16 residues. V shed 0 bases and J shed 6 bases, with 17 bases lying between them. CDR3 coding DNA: TGTGCCAGCAGCTTAGCAGGAGGGGCAGGGTGGGATGGCTACACCTTC. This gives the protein CASSLAGGAGWDGYTF. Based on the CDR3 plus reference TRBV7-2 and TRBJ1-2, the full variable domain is GAGVSQSPSNKVTEKGKDVELRCDPISGHTALYWYRQSLGQGLEFLIYFQGNSAPDKSGLPSDRFSAERTGGSVSTLTIQRTQQEDSAVYLCASSLAGGAGWDGYTFGSGTRLTVV.

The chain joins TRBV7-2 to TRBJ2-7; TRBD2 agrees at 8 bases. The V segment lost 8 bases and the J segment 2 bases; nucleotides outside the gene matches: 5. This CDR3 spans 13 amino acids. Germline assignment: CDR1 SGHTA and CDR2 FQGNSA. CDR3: CASPGGTAYEQYF. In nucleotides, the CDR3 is TGTGCCAGCCCGGGAGGGACGGCCTACGAGCAGTACTTC.

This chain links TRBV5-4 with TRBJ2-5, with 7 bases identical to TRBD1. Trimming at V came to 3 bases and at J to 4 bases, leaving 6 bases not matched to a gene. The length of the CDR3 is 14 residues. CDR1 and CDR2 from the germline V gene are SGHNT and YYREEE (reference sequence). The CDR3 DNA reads TGTGCCAGCAGCTCTGACAGGGCGGGAGAGACCCAGTACTTC. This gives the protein CASSSDRAGETQYF.

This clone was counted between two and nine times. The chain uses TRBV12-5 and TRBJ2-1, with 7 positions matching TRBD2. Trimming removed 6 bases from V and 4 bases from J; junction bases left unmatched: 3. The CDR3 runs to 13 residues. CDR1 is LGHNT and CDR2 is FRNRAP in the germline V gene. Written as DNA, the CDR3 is TGTGCTAGTGGGAGGGGAGGGTACAATGAGCAGTTCTTC. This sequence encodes CASGRGGYNEQFF.

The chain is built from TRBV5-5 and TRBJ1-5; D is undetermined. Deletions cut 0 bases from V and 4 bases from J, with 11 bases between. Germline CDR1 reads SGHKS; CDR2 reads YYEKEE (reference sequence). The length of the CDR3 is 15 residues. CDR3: CASSLAGIGNQPQHF. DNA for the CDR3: TGTGCCAGCAGCTTGGCGGGGATAGGGAATCAGCCCCAGCATTTT.

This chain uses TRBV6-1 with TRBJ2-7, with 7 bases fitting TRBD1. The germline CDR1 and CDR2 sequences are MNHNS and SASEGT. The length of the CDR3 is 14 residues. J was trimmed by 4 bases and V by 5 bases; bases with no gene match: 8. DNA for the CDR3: TGTGCCAGCAGTTTCTCGGGACAGCAGTACGAGCAGTACTTC. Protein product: CASSFSGQQYEQYF.

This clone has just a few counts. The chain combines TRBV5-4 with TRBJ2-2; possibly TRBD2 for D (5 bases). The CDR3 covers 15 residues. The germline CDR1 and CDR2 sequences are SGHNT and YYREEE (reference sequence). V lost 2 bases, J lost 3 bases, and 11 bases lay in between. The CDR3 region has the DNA TGTGCCAGCAGCTTTGCCGGGGTAGACACCGGGGAGCTGTTTTTT. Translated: CASSFAGVDTGELFF.

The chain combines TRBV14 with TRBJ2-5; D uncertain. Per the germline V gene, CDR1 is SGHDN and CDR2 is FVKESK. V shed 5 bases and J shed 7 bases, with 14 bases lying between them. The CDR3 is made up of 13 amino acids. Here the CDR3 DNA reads TGTGCCAGCAGCGAGGTAATTACGTCGACCCAGTACTTC. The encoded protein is CASSEVITSTQYF.

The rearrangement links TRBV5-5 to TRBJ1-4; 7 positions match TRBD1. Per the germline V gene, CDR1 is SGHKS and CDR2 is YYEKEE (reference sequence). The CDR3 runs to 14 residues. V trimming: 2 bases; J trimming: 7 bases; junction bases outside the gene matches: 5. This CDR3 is CASSLTGDGEKLFF. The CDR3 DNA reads TGTGCCAGCAGCTTAACAGGGGACGGTGAAAAACTGTTTTTT. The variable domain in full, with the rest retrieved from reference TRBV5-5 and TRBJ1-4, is DAGVTQSPTHLIKTRGQQVTLRCSPISGHKSVSWYQQVLGQGPQFIFQYYEKEERGRGNFPDRFSARQFPNYSSELNVNALLLGDSALYLCASSLTGDGEKLFFGSGTQLSVL.

As DNA, the CDR3 is TGTGCCAGCAGTCCGCGGGACAGGGAGCGAAGAAAACTGTTTTTT. Protein: CASSPRDRERRKLFF. The J gene is TRBJ1-4, the V gene TRBV28; 9 positions match TRBD1. The CDR3 runs 15 residues. The V segment lost 5 bases and the J segment 10 bases; nucleotides outside the gene matches: 11. Germline V gene sequence: CDR1 MDHEN, CDR2 SYDVKM.

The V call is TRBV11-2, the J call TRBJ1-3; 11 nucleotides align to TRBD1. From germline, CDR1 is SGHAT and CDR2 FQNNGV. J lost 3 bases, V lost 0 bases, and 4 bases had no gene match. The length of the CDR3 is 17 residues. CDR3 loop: CASSLDGQGAGGNTIYF. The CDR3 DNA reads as TGTGCCAGCAGCTTAGACGGACAGGGGGCAGGTGGAAACACCATATATTTT. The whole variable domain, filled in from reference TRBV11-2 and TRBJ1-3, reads EAGVAQSPRYKIIEKRQSVAFWCNPISGHATLYWYQQILGQGPKLLIQFQNNGVVDDSQLPKDRFSAERLKGVDSTLKIQPAKLEDSAVYLCASSLDGQGAGGNTIYFGEGSWLTVV.

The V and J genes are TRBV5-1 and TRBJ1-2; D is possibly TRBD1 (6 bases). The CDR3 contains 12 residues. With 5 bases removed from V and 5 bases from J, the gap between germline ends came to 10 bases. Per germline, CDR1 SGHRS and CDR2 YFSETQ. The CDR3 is CASRRQEYGYTF. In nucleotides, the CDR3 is TGCGCCAGCAGACGACAGGAGTATGGCTACACCTTC.

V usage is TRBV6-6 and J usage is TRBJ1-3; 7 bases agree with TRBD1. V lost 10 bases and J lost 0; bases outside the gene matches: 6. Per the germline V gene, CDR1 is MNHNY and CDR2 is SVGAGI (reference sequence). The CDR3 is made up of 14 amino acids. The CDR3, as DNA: TGTGCCACAGGGGGTACCGTCTCTGGAAACACCATATATTTT. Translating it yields CATGGTVSGNTIYF.

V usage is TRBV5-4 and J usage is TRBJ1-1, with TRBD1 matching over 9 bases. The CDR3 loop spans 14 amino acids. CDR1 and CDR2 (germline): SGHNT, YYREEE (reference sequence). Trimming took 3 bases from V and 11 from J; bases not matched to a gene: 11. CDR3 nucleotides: TGTGCCAGCAGCTCCCCGGAGGACAGGGGATGGGCTTTCTTT. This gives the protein CASSSPEDRGWAFF. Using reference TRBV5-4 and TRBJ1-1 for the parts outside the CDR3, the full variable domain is ETGVTQSPTHLIKTRGQQVTLRCSSQSGHNTVSWYQQALGQGPQFIFQYYREEENGRGNFPPRFSGLQFPNYSSELNVNALELDDSALYLCASSSPEDRGWAFFGQGTRLTVV.

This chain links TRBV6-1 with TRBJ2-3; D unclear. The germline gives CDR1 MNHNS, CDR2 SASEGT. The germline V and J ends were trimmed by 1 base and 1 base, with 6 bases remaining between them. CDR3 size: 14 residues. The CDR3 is CASSEVPGTDTQYF. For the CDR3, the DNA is TGTGCCAGCAGTGAAGTTCCCGGCACAGATACGCAGTATTTT.

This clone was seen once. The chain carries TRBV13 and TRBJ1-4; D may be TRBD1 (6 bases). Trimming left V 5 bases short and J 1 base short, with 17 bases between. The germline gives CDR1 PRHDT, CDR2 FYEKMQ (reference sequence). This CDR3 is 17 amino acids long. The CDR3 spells CASSGTGSSGTNEKLFF. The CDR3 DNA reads TGTGCCAGCAGCGGAACAGGGAGCAGTGGAACTAATGAAAAACTGTTTTTT. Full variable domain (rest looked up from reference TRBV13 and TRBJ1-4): AAGVIQSPRHLIKEKRETATLKCYPIPRHDTVYWYQQGPGQDPQFLISFYEKMQSDKGSIPDRFSAQQFSDYHSELNMSSLELGDSALYFCASSGTGSSGTNEKLFFGSGTQLSVL.

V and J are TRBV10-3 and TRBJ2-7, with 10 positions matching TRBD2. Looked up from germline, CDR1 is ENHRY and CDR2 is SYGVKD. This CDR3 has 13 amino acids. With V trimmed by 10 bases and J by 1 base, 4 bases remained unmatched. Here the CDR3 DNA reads TGTGCCACTCGGACTAGCGGATCCTACGAGCAGTACTTC. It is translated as CATRTSGSYEQYF.

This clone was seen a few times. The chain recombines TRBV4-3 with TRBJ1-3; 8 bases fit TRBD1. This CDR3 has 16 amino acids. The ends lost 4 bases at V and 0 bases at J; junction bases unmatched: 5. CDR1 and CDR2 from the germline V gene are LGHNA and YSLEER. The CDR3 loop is CASSPRDRFSGNTIYF. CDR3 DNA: TGCGCCAGCAGCCCCCGGGACAGGTTCTCTGGAAACACCATATATTTT.

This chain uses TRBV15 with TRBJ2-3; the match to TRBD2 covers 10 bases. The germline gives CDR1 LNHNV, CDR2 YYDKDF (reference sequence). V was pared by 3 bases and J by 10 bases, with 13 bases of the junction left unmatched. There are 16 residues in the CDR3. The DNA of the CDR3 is TGTGCCACCAGCAGGACTGCCGCACTAGCGGGAAGGGCGCAGTATTTT. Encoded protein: CATSRTAALAGRAQYF.

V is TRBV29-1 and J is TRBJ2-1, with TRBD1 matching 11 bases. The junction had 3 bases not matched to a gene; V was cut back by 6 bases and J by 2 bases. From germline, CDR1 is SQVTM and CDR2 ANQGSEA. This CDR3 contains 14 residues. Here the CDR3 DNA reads TGCAGCGTGATGGGACAGGGGGCCTACAATGAGCAGTTCTTC. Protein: CSVMGQGAYNEQFF.

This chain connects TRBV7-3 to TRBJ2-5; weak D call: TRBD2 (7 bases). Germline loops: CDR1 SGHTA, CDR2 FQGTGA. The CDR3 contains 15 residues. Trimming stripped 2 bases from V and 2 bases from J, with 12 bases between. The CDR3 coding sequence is TGTGCCAGCAGCTTAGGCGGGGGCCCTCAAGAGACCCAGTACTTC. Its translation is CASSLGGGPQETQYF.